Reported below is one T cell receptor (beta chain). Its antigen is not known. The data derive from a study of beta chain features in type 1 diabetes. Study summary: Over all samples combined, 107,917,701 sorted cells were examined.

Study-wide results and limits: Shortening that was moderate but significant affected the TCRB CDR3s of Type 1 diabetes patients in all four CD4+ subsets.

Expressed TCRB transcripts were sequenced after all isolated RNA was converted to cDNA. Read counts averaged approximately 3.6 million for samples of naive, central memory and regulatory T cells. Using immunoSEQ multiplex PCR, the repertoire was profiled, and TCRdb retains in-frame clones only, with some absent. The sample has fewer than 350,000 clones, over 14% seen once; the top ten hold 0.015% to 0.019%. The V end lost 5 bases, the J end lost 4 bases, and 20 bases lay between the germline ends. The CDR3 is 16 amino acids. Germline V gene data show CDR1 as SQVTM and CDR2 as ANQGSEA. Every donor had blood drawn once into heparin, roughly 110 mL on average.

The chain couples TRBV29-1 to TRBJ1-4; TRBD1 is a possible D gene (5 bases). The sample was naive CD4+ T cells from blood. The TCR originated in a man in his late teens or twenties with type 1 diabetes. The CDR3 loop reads CSVFGAGRGLNEKLFF. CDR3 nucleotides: TGCAGCGTTTTCGGCGCAGGGAGGGGTCTTAATGAAAAACTGTTTTTT.